Shown below are 5 T cell receptor beta chains from a single sample sequenced in a study of blood T cell repertoires in COVID-19 (dated by TCRdb to about 2020). The library came from the immunoSEQ multiplex PCR assay. The clones in this table, taken by TCRdb from immuneACCESS, are in-frame only. Not every clone is retained; where verified, under half of the shortfall comes from an unresolved V gene, and the cause of the rest is unknown. The sample profile shows about 98,000 clones; 86% of them were found once. Jointly, the top ten make up around a tenth of the sample. What was sequenced was peripheral blood. The origin of the receptors is a man between 45 and 60 years old with acute or convalescent COVID-19.

The chain recombines TRBV6-5 with TRBJ1-3; D is unclear. The V and J ends lost 6 bases and 0 bases respectively, with 6 bases between them. The CDR3 is 13 residues long. In germline, CDR1 is MNHEY, CDR2 SVGAGI. The DNA of the CDR3 is TGTGCCAGCAGCGAGAGCTCTGGAAACACCATATATTTT. This codes for CASSESSGNTIYF.

The V and J genes are TRBV18 and TRBJ1-1; possibly TRBD1 for D (5 bases). Trimming stripped 1 base from V and 4 bases from J, with 10 bases between. The CDR3 covers 14 residues. The germline V gene encodes CDR1 KGHSH and CDR2 LQKENI. The CDR3 spells CASSPRGLLTEAFF. The CDR3 coding sequence is TGTGCCAGCTCACCACGGGGACTACTCACTGAAGCTTTCTTT.

V and J are TRBV9 and TRBJ2-7; a possible D gene is TRBD1 (7 bases). V lost 4 bases and J lost 3, with 14 bases in between. The germline V gene has CDR1 SGDLS and CDR2 YYNGEE. The CDR3 loop spans 14 amino acids. CDR3 loop: CASSPGGLIYEQYF. The CDR3 DNA follows: TGTGCCAGCAGCCCAGGGGGACTGATCTACGAGCAGTACTTC.

The chain has TRBV15 and TRBJ1-5; 10 positions match TRBD1. The ends lost 3 bases at V and 4 bases at J; junction bases unmatched: 6. Germline CDR1 is LNHNV and CDR2 is YYDKDF (reference sequence). CDR3 length: 16 amino acids. This CDR3 reads CATSRGGQGTNQPQHF. CDR3 DNA sequence: TGTGCCACCAGCAGGGGGGGACAGGGGACGAATCAGCCCCAGCATTTT.

This rearrangement joins TRBV5-5 to TRBJ2-7, with TRBD1 matching over 11 bases. This CDR3 has 16 residues. Germline-derived CDR1 and CDR2 are SGHKS and YYEKEE (reference sequence). Unmatched junction bases numbered 8, after V lost 1 base and J lost 5 bases. CDR3 protein: CASSLSLGQGAHEQYF. The CDR3 DNA reads as TGTGCCAGCAGCTTGTCGTTAGGACAGGGGGCTCACGAGCAGTACTTC.